A single sample gave rise to the 21 T cell receptor beta chains below, sequenced in a study of cytomegalovirus exposure and HLA in healthy donors. Primers included in the PCR were 60 Vbeta and 13 Jbeta primers. Method: immunoSEQ multiplex PCR; TCRdb's copy keeps in-frame clones and lacks some. The data contain approximately 190,000 clones, approximately 81% of them singletons. Sequencing was carried out using PBMCs. The receptors come from a boy younger than 18 in good health and CMV-seronegative.

This clone showed up just a few times. This chain connects TRBV28 to TRBJ2-7; TRBD1 aligns across 8 bases. Germline CDR1 MDHEN, CDR2 SYDVKM. The CDR3 runs 16 residues. Trimming at V came to 5 bases and at J to 3 bases, leaving 12 bases not matched to a gene. CDR3 amino acids: CASSLGLDRANYEQYF. CDR3 sequence (DNA): TGTGCCAGCAGTCTCGGCCTGGACAGGGCAAACTACGAGCAGTACTTC.

This clone came up a few times. This chain connects TRBV11-3 to TRBJ2-1; 13 nucleotides line up with TRBD2. The CDR3 covers 16 residues. Germline V gene data show CDR1 as SGHNT and CDR2 as YENEEA. V lost 1 base and J lost 4; bases outside the gene matches: 1. CDR3 DNA sequence: TGTGCCAGCAGCTTAGGACTAGCGGGAGGTTACAATGAGCAGTTCTTC. Its protein is CASSLGLAGGYNEQFF.

As DNA, the CDR3 is TGTGCCAGCAGTTCCCGCCACCTGACTAGCGCCGGGGAGCTGTTTTTT. This encodes CASSSRHLTSAGELFF. J is TRBJ2-2 and V is TRBV6-5, with 8 bases fitting TRBD2. V shed 4 bases, J shed 6 bases, and the junction held 10 bases outside the gene matches. The germline CDR1 and CDR2 sequences are MNHEY and SVGAGI. The CDR3 totals 16 residues.

Only a few counts were recorded for this clone. V and J are TRBV6-1 and TRBJ2-3, with D tentatively TRBD1 (7 bases). V gave up 2 bases and J gave up 1 base, with 19 bases separating them. The CDR3 extends over 18 amino acids. Per germline, CDR1 MNHNS and CDR2 SASEGT. The CDR3 bases are TGTGCCAGCAGTGAATCGGGTGGAGGGGGCCGGGGCACAGATACGCAGTATTTT. Translation gives CASSESGGGGRGTDTQYF.

The gene calls are TRBV5-5 and TRBJ1-4; 9 bases agree with TRBD1. The germline V gene has CDR1 SGHKS and CDR2 YYEKEE (reference sequence). V lost 3 bases to trimming and J lost 8 bases; unmatched junction nucleotides: 8. The CDR3 spans 15 residues. CDR3 nucleotides: TGTGCCAGCAGCTCTAGGACAGGGGAAGGAGAAAAACTGTTTTTT. Protein product: CASSSRTGEGEKLFF.

The chain joins TRBV14 to TRBJ2-7, with TRBD1 matching over 9 bases. Germline CDR1 SGHDN, CDR2 FVKESK. CDR3 length: 17 residues. Trimming took 0 bases from V and 4 from J; bases not matched to a gene: 10. CDR3 residues: CASSQDFAGQGSYEQYF. DNA for the CDR3: TGTGCCAGCAGCCAAGATTTTGCAGGACAGGGGAGTTACGAGCAGTACTTC.

The CDR3 coding sequence is TGTGCCAGCCAGGACAGGGCCTACGAGCAGTACTTC. Residues: CASQDRAYEQYF. The chain uses TRBV27 and TRBJ2-7; 8 positions agree with TRBD1. From germline, CDR1 is MNHEY and CDR2 SMNVEV (reference sequence). The CDR3 is 12 amino acids. V was clipped by 8 bases and J by 2 bases; unmatched bases: 2.

CDR3 bases: TGTGCCACCAGCAGAGATCGAATAGCTGGAAACACCATATATTTT. Translation: CATSRDRIAGNTIYF. The V and J genes are TRBV15 and TRBJ1-3; no reliable D call. V lost 0 bases, J lost 2 bases, and 8 bases lay in between. The CDR3 totals 15 residues. Germline V CDR1 and CDR2: LNHNV, YYDKDF (reference sequence).

The chain is built from TRBV9 and TRBJ2-1, with 8 nucleotides matching TRBD2. The CDR3 spans 14 residues. The germline V gene encodes CDR1 SGDLS and CDR2 YYNGEE. J lost 0 bases, V lost 4 bases, and 0 bases had no gene match. CDR3 amino acids: CASSRGGSYNEQFF. The CDR3 region has the DNA TGTGCCAGCAGCCGGGGGGGCTCCTACAATGAGCAGTTCTTC.

The CDR3, as DNA: TGTGCAGCAGCGTACAATGAGCAGTTCTTC. This sequence encodes CAAAYNEQFF. The V and J genes are TRBV6-1 and TRBJ2-1, with unresolved D. This CDR3 contains 10 residues. Germline V gene lookup returns CDR1 MNHNS and CDR2 SASEGT.

This chain uses TRBV6-1 with TRBJ1-1, with D maybe TRBD1 (6 bases). The germline V and J ends were trimmed by 6 bases and 3 bases, with 11 bases remaining between them. This CDR3 spans 13 amino acids. Germline lookup yields CDR1 MNHNS and CDR2 SASEGT. CDR3 DNA: TGTGCCAGCAGCTACAGGGTGCACACTGAAGCTTTCTTT. Protein product: CASSYRVHTEAFF.

The table lists this clone with a count of one. The chain is built from TRBV29-1 and TRBJ2-3; 11 nucleotides match TRBD2. V gave up 7 bases and J gave up 2 bases; unmatched junction bases: 8. Germline CDR1 reads SQVTM; CDR2 reads ANQGSEA. CDR3 length: 15 amino acids. CDR3 bases: TGCAGCGGCAAACTAGCGGGAGTTAACACAGATACGCAGTATTTT. Translating gives CSGKLAGVNTDTQYF.

The genes are TRBV7-9 and TRBJ2-6; 9 bases line up with TRBD1. CDR1 and CDR2 (germline): SEHNR, FQNEAQ (reference sequence). V dropped 1 base and J dropped 4; count of bases not matched to a gene: 8. CDR3 length: 18 amino acids. The CDR3 protein is CASSLESTGGSGANVLTF. The CDR3 DNA is TGTGCCAGCAGCTTAGAGTCGACAGGGGGTTCGGGGGCCAACGTCCTGACTTTC.

CDR3 DNA sequence: TGTGCCAGCAGTTTAAGGGACAGTTTGCAGTACTTC. Translated: CASSLRDSLQYF. The genes are TRBV6-1 and TRBJ2-5; 7 nucleotides match TRBD1. The germline CDR1 and CDR2 sequences are MNHNS and SASEGT. The V gene end was trimmed by 5 bases and the J gene end by 11 bases; junction bases not matched to a gene: 8. The CDR3 runs to 12 residues.

The chain couples TRBV5-4 to TRBJ1-3, with 9 bases fitting TRBD1. Germline CDR1 and CDR2: SGHNT and YYREEE (reference sequence). The CDR3 extends over 14 amino acids. The V segment lost 4 bases and the J segment 2 bases; nucleotides outside the gene matches: 1. This CDR3 is CASSRTGAGNTIYF. The DNA for the CDR3 is TGTGCCAGCAGCCGGACAGGGGCTGGAAACACCATATATTTT.

The V call is TRBV5-1, the J call TRBJ2-5, with 8 bases fitting TRBD2. This CDR3 has 16 amino acids. The V and J ends lost 2 bases and 7 bases, in that order; junction bases with no gene match: 13. The V gene's germline CDR1 is SGHRS and CDR2 YFSETQ. CDR3 nucleotide sequence: TGCGCCAGCAGCTTCTCGAGCGGGAGCCCCCAGGCGACCCAGTACTTC. The encoded protein is CASSFSSGSPQATQYF.

This clone occurred once. J is TRBJ1-1 and V is TRBV6-5; D is perhaps TRBD1 (6 bases). The V and J ends lost 4 bases and 5 bases respectively, with 14 bases between them. Germline lookup yields CDR1 MNHEY and CDR2 SVGAGI. The CDR3 sequence is 14 residues long. This CDR3 reads CASSFGGPGTEAFF. The CDR3 coding sequence is TGTGCCAGCAGTTTCGGGGGGCCGGGAACTGAAGCTTTCTTT.

The chain has TRBV6-5 and TRBJ2-5; 13 bases are shared with TRBD2. The CDR3 consists of 12 residues. Losses at the gene ends were 5 bases for V and 10 bases for J; bases not matched to a gene: 1. Germline V lookup: CDR1 MNHEY, CDR2 SVGAGI. CDR3 in amino acids: CASSGTSGDQYF. The CDR3 nucleotides read TGTGCCAGCAGTGGGACTAGCGGGGACCAGTACTTC.

The gene calls are TRBV5-6 and TRBJ2-2, with TRBD2 matching over 14 bases. Looked up from germline, CDR1 is SGHDT and CDR2 is YYEEEE. This CDR3 contains 16 residues. With V trimmed by 4 bases and J by 7 bases, 6 bases remained unmatched. The CDR3 region has the DNA TGTGCCAGCAGCGTCCGACTAGCGGGAGGGAGCGGGGAGCTGTTTTTT. This sequence encodes CASSVRLAGGSGELFF.

The V and J genes are TRBV6-1 and TRBJ1-2; a possible D gene is TRBD1 (5 bases). Germline CDR1 is MNHNS and CDR2 is SASEGT. This CDR3 region has 13 residues. The V and J ends lost 3 bases and 3 bases respectively, with 8 bases between them. Here the CDR3 reads CASSEKGYYGYTF. The CDR3 coding sequence is TGTGCCAGCAGTGAGAAGGGGTACTATGGCTACACCTTC.

The chain uses TRBV27 and TRBJ2-7; possibly TRBD1 for D (5 bases). The CDR3 is made up of 13 amino acids. V gave up 6 bases and J gave up 4 bases, with 13 bases separating them. Germline V gene sequence: CDR1 MNHEY, CDR2 SMNVEV (reference sequence). CDR3 coding DNA: TGTGCCAGCAGAAGGACATTGGTGTACGAGCAGTACTTC. This gives the protein CASRRTLVYEQYF.